These 14 T cell receptor beta chains were all obtained from the same sample, sequenced in a study of T cells in Graves' hyperthyroidism and ophthalmopathy. RNA transcripts were the template for amplifying TCR beta CDR3 regions. With the HTBI primer set, the TCR CDR3 went through a first round of RT-PCR. TCRdb itself ran the multiplex PCR reads through MiXCR, one entry per CDR3 protein. The table has under 650,000 distinct CDR3 sequences, 15% to 20% seen once. The specimen was blood. These receptors came from a woman between 25 and 40 years old with Graves' hyperthyroidism.

This clonotype was counted ten times or more. The chain couples TRBV28 to TRBJ1-1; tentative D call: TRBD1 (5 bases). V lost 4 bases to trimming and J lost 3 bases, with 6 bases between them. This CDR3 contains 12 residues. Germline CDR1 MDHEN, CDR2 SYDVKM. CDR3 nucleotide sequence: TGTGCCAGCAGTTGGGGACACACTGAAGCTTTCTTT. Residues: CASSWGHTEAFF.

J is TRBJ2-2 and V is TRBV7-7, with 9 bases lining up with TRBD1. Germline lookup yields CDR1 SSHAT and CDR2 FNYEAQ (reference sequence). CDR3 length: 13 amino acids. The CDR3 nucleotides read TGTGCTGGGCGGGACAGGGAGGCCGGGGAGCTGTTTTTT. The encoded protein is CAGRDREAGELFF.

This clonotype has ten or more counts. This chain connects TRBV11-3 to TRBJ2-5, with a possible D match to TRBD2 (6 bases). Trimming removed 2 bases from V and 5 bases from J, with 12 bases in between. The length of the CDR3 is 14 residues. From germline, CDR1 is SGHNT and CDR2 YENEEA. The CDR3 reads CASSLINGGETQYF. The DNA of the CDR3 is TGTGCCAGCAGCTTAATAAACGGAGGGGAGACCCAGTACTTC.

In regard to this clonotype: A read error may explain this, as a much larger clone is one base away. This chain uses TRBV5-1 with TRBJ2-5, with TRBD1 identical over 10 bases. The CDR3 is made up of 16 amino acids. V was clipped by 2 bases and J by 6 bases; unmatched bases: 10. Germline CDR1 is SGHRS and CDR2 is YFSETQ. CDR3 region: CASSLVGQGMLKTQYF. CDR3 DNA sequence: TGCGCCAGCAGCTTAGTGGGACAGGGGATGTTGAAGACCCAGTACTTC. Filled out from reference TRBV5-1 and TRBJ2-5, the complete variable domain reads KAGVTQTPRYLIKTRGQQVTLSCSPISGHRSVSWYQQTPGQGLQFLFEYFSETQRNKGNFPGRFSGRQFSNSRSEMNVSTLELGDSALYLCASSLVGQGMLKTQYFGPGTRLLVL.

This clonotype occurred many times. The CDR3 DNA reads TGTGCCAGCAGCTTTCTACTAGCGGAGTACTACGAGCAGTACTTC. Translated, it gives CASSFLLAEYYEQYF. The V call is TRBV7-2, the J call TRBJ2-7; 8 bases map to TRBD2. V trimming: 3 bases; J trimming: 3 bases; junction bases outside the gene matches: 7. CDR1 SGHTA and CDR2 FQGNSA come from the germline V gene. CDR3 length: 15 amino acids.

This clonotype occurred many times. This sequence joins TRBV20-1 and TRBJ2-1; D is possibly TRBD2 (6 bases). Trimming pared 0 bases from V and 2 bases from J, leaving 8 bases between. The CDR3 loop spans 14 amino acids. The germline V gene encodes CDR1 DFQATT and CDR2 SNEGSKA (reference sequence). The CDR3 DNA sequence: TGCAGTGCTAGAGATTTAGCGGCCTACAATGAGCAGTTCTTC. This codes for CSARDLAAYNEQFF.

This clonotype was observed a few times. A much larger clonotype is one base distant, so this may be a read error. Written as DNA, the CDR3 is TGCAGTGCTAGAGGCCAGTGGGAGTCCTACAATGAGCAGTTCTTC. Encoded protein: CSARGQWESYNEQFF. The chain uses TRBV20-1 and TRBJ2-1, with TRBD2 as a possible D gene (5 bases). From germline, CDR1 is DFQATT and CDR2 SNEGSKA (reference sequence). V dropped 1 base and J dropped 1 base, with 11 bases sitting between them. The CDR3 has 15 residues.

This clonotype occurred a few times. The rearrangement joins TRBV20-1 to TRBJ1-1, with D uncertain. Between the trimmed V and J ends, which lost 1 base and 3 bases, there was a span of 15 bases. In germline, CDR1 is DFQATT, CDR2 SNEGSKA (reference sequence). The CDR3 is made up of 15 amino acids. CDR3 protein: CSARGWKGSDTEAFF. The CDR3 DNA is TGCAGTGCTAGAGGGTGGAAGGGTAGCGACACTGAAGCTTTCTTT.

The CDR3 region is CASSEPGLAGSDTQYF. For the CDR3, the DNA is TGTGCCAGCAGCGAACCGGGACTAGCGGGATCAGATACGCAGTATTTT. V usage is TRBV7-2 and J usage is TRBJ2-3; 13 positions agree with TRBD2. Germline V gene lookup returns CDR1 SGHTA and CDR2 FQGNSA. V lost 5 bases to trimming and J lost 4 bases; unmatched junction nucleotides: 6. The length of the CDR3 is 16 residues.

This clonotype was seen ten or more times. The chain couples TRBV3-1 to TRBJ2-1; TRBD2 agrees at 14 bases. Germline V CDR1 and CDR2: LGHDT, YNNKEL (reference sequence). V shed 3 bases and J 7 bases; nucleotides not matched to a gene: 8. The CDR3 runs to 17 residues. In DNA, the CDR3 is TGTGCCAGCAGCCACGACCGACTAGCGGGAGGGCCGAATGAGCAGTTCTTC. Translating it yields CASSHDRLAGGPNEQFF.

This clonotype was counted a few times. The chain has TRBV6-2 or TRBV6-3 and TRBJ2-1; TRBD1 aligns across 8 bases. The V and J ends lost 6 bases and 8 bases, in that order; junction bases with no gene match: 12. The CDR3 totals 15 residues. CDR1 is MNHEY, CDR2 SVGEGT, per germline. The CDR3 spells CASSWGQDLNDEQFF. The DNA of the CDR3 is TGTGCCAGCAGCTGGGGACAGGACCTTAACGATGAGCAGTTCTTC.

In its sample, this clonotype was seen a few times. The chain carries TRBV19 and TRBJ1-5; TRBD1 might be the D (6 bases). CDR3 length equals 15 residues. V was shortened by 4 bases and J by 4 bases, with 14 bases between the two germline ends. Per germline, CDR1 LNHDA and CDR2 SQIVND (reference sequence). The CDR3 bases are TGTGCCAGTAGTACTCAGACAGGTACGAATCAGCCCCAGCATTTT. This encodes CASSTQTGTNQPQHF.

CDR3 sequence: CASSSDRTSGRFSYNEQFF. The CDR3 DNA reads TGTGCCAGCAGCTCCGATCGGACTAGCGGGAGGTTCTCCTACAATGAGCAGTTCTTC. The chain uses TRBV13 and TRBJ2-1; 14 bases map to TRBD2. The CDR3 is made up of 19 amino acids. V shed 4 bases and J 0 bases; nucleotides not matched to a gene: 8. Looked up from germline, CDR1 is PRHDT and CDR2 is FYEKMQ (reference sequence).

This clonotype was detected many times. The J gene is TRBJ1-1, the V gene TRBV28; the D is unclear. Between the trimmed V and J ends, which lost 2 bases and 6 bases, there was a span of 19 bases. The CDR3 sequence is 16 residues long. The germline V gene encodes CDR1 MDHEN and CDR2 SYDVKM. The CDR3 region has the DNA TGTGCCAGCAGTTTAGGAAACCGAGGAGGTGGCGCTGAAGCTTTCTTT. It encodes CASSLGNRGGGAEAFF. The full variable domain, in which reference TRBV28 and TRBJ1-1 provide the parts outside the CDR3, is DVKVTQSSRYLVKRTGEKVFLECVQDMDHENMFWYRQDPGLGLRLIYFSYDVKMKEKGDIPEGYSVSREKKERFSLILESASTNQTSMYLCASSLGNRGGGAEAFFGQGTRLTVV.